The T cell receptor beta chain described here comes from a study of response to subunit inactivated influenza vaccine. This clonotype was observed a few times. What it binds is unknown. Broader study findings: T cells newly recruited by each seasonal influenza vaccination are few, the authors suggested.

TCRdb analysed the RT-PCR reads with MiXCR anew, one entry per CDR3 protein. The top ten hold 11% of the sample, which has about 780,000 distinct CDR3 sequences, approximately 17% seen once. CDR1 is SGDLS, CDR2 YYNGEE, per germline. V was shortened by 7 bases and J by 3 bases, with 14 bases between the two germline ends. CDR3 length: 13 residues. This specimen consisted of PBMCs from blood, obtained around 5 days after vaccination. V gene TRBV9 combines with J gene TRBJ2-7, with D possibly TRBD2 on 6 matching bases. The TCR comes from a middle-aged man who received an inactivated influenza vaccine. CDR3 coding DNA: TGTGCCAGCTCGAGAGGAGGGCTCTACGAGCAGTACTTC. It specifies CASSRGGLYEQYF.